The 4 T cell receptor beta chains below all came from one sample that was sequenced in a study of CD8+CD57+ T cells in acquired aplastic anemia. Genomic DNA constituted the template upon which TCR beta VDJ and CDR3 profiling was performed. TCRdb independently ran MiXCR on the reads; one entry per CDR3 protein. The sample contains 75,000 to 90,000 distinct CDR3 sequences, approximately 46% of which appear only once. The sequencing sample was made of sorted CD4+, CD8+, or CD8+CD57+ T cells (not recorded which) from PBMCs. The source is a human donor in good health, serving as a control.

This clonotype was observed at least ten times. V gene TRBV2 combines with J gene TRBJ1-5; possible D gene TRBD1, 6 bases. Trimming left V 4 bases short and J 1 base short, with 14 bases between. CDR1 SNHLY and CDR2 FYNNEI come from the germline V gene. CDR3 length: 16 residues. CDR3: CASSGEQGLSNQPQHF. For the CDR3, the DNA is TGTGCCAGCAGTGGGGAACAGGGCCTAAGCAATCAGCCCCAGCATTTT.

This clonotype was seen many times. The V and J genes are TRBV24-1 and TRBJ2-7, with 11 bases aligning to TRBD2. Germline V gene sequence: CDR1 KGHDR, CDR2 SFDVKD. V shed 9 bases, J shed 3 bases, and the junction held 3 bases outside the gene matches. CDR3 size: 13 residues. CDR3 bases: TGTGCCACCCAGGGACTAGCGGACTACGAGCAGTACTTC. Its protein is CATQGLADYEQYF.

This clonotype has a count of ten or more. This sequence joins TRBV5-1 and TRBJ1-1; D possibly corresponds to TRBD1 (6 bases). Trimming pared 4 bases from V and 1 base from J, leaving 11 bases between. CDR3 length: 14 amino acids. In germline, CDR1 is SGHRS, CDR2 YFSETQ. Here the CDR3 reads CASSEDRRNTEAFF. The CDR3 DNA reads TGCGCCAGCAGCGAAGACAGGCGGAACACTGAAGCTTTCTTT. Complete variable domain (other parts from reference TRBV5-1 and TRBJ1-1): KAGVTQTPRYLIKTRGQQVTLSCSPISGHRSVSWYQQTPGQGLQFLFEYFSETQRNKGNFPGRFSGRQFSNSRSEMNVSTLELGDSALYLCASSEDRRNTEAFFGQGTRLTVV.

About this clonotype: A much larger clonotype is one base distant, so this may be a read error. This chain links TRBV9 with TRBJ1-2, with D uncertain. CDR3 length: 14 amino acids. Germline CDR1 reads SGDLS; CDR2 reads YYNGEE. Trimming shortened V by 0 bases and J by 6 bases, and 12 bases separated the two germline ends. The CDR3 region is CASSVGGPGHGYTF. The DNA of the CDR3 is TGTGCCAGCAGCGTAGGAGGGCCTGGCCATGGCTACACCTTC. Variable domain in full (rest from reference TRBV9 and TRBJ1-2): DSGVTQTPKHLITATGQRVTLRCSPRSGDLSVYWYQQSLDQGLQFLIQYYNGEERAKGNILERFSAQQFPDLHSELNLSSLELGDSALYFCASSVGGPGHGYTFGSGTRLTVV.